The 18 T cell receptor beta chains below all came from one sample that was sequenced in a study of T cells in Graves' hyperthyroidism and ophthalmopathy. Amplification of TCR beta CDR3 regions used RNA as the template. The study used the HTBI primer set for a first-round RT-PCR of the TCR CDR3. TCRdb re-analysed the multiplex PCR reads in MiXCR, keeping a single row per CDR3 protein. The repertoire holds some 690,000 distinct CDR3 sequences, with 17% as singletons. Material: blood. These TCRs come from a man between 45 and 60 years old with Graves' hyperthyroidism.

This clonotype turned up a few times. This chain uses TRBV6-8 with TRBJ2-4, with D possibly TRBD2 on 6 matching bases. The V gene lost 7 bases and the J gene lost 6 bases, with 13 bases spanning the gap. CDR1 MNHGY and CDR2 SAAAGT come from the germline V gene. The CDR3 is 13 residues long. The CDR3 spells CASNPGTSNIQYF. The CDR3 region has the DNA TGTGCCAGCAACCCAGGGACTTCAAACATTCAGTACTTC.

Regarding this clonotype: This may stem from a read error, because a much larger clone lies one nucleotide away. The gene calls are TRBV12-3 or TRBV12-4 and TRBJ2-1; maybe TRBD1 (5 bases). The length of the CDR3 is 16 residues. Between the trimmed V and J ends, which lost 1 base and 8 bases, there was a span of 18 bases. The CDR3 region is CASSLEGAVPGDEQFF. In DNA, the CDR3 is TGTGCCAGCAGTTTAGAAGGGGCGGTGCCCGGAGATGAGCAGTTCTTC.

This sequence joins TRBV19 and TRBJ2-1; the D is unclear. Trimming took 1 base from V and 3 from J, leaving 13 bases between them. CDR1 and CDR2 (germline): LNHDA, SQIVND (reference sequence). CDR3 size: 16 residues. The CDR3 bases are TGTGCCAGTAGTATAGGGGGTGGAGTTCTCTACAATGAGCAGTTCTTC. This gives the protein CASSIGGGVLYNEQFF. Full variable domain (missing parts from reference TRBV19 and TRBJ2-1): DGGITQSPKYLFRKEGQNVTLSCEQNLNHDAMYWYRQDPGQGLRLIYYSQIVNDFQKGDIAEGYSVSREKKESFPLTVTSAQKNPTAFYLCASSIGGGVLYNEQFFGPGTRLTVL.

This clonotype came up many times. The rearrangement links TRBV20-1 to TRBJ2-7; 10 nucleotides agree with TRBD2. V shed 3 bases and J 3 bases; nucleotides not matched to a gene: 14. CDR1 and CDR2 (germline): DFQATT, SNEGSKA (reference sequence). CDR3 length: 17 residues. CDR3 loop: CSARGWDLAGDYYEQYF. The CDR3, as DNA: TGCAGTGCTAGGGGTTGGGATCTAGCGGGGGACTACTACGAGCAGTACTTC.

This clonotype was seen ten or more times. The rearrangement uses TRBV27 and TRBJ2-7; a weak D match, TRBD2 (7 bases). This CDR3 has 14 residues. CDR1 and CDR2 from the germline V gene are MNHEY and SMNVEV (reference sequence). The V end was cut by 11 bases, the J end by 3 bases, with 20 bases between. The DNA of the CDR3 is TGTGCCTCCACTCCAAAAGGGGGGGGCTACGAGCAGTACTTC. Protein: CASTPKGGGYEQYF.

This clonotype was counted many times. The V call is TRBV11-3, the J call TRBJ2-2; D possibly corresponds to TRBD2 (5 bases). The CDR3 is 14 residues long. Germline values: CDR1 SGHNT, CDR2 YENEEA. Trimming pared 5 bases from V and 1 base from J, leaving 8 bases between. The CDR3 DNA is TGTGCCAGCAGCCCAGCGGTGAACACCGGGGAGCTGTTTTTT. Translated: CASSPAVNTGELFF.

This clonotype was seen only once. The CDR3: CASSQSTSGIDEQYF. CDR3 sequence (DNA): TGTGCCAGCTCACAATCGACTAGCGGGATAGATGAGCAGTACTTC. The chain recombines TRBV18 with TRBJ2-7; 11 bases fit TRBD2. CDR1 KGHSH and CDR2 LQKENI come from the germline V gene. CDR3 length: 15 residues. Trimming cost V 4 bases and J 7 bases; bases outside gene matches: 9.

This clonotype occurred a few times. The chain recombines TRBV7-9 with TRBJ1-2, with 7 nucleotides matching TRBD1. The CDR3 spans 14 residues. Germline assignment: CDR1 SEHNR and CDR2 FQNEAQ (reference sequence). The junction had 11 bases not matched to a gene; V was cut back by 5 bases and J by 8 bases. CDR3: CASSPRQGKWGYTF. As DNA, the CDR3 is TGTGCCAGCAGCCCTCGACAGGGCAAGTGGGGCTACACCTTC. The whole variable domain, remainder taken from reference TRBV7-9 and TRBJ1-2, is DTGVSQNPRHKITKRGQNVTFRCDPISEHNRLYWYRQTLGQGPEFLTYFQNEAQLEKSRLLSDRFSAERPKGSFSTLEIQRTEQGDSAMYLCASSPRQGKWGYTFGSGTRLTVV.

This clonotype was picked up a small number of times. The chain joins TRBV18 to TRBJ2-7, with a possible D match to TRBD1 (5 bases). The CDR3 has 15 amino acids. Germline lookup yields CDR1 KGHSH and CDR2 LQKENI. V lost 0 bases to trimming and J lost 3 bases, with 12 bases between them. The CDR3 DNA reads as TGTGCCAGCTCACCACCGGACACAGTGTACTACGAGCAGTACTTC. It encodes CASSPPDTVYYEQYF.

This clonotype was observed a handful of times. A junction boundary mismatches the germline segment, possibly from a read error. The rearrangement uses TRBV5-5 and TRBJ1-1, with D unresolved. Germline lookup yields CDR1 SGHKS and CDR2 YYEKEE (reference sequence). The CDR3 is 13 residues long. Here the CDR3 DNA reads TGTGCCGGCAGCCGCCTAATGAACACTGAAGCTTTCTTT. This gives the protein CAGSRLMNTEAFF.

This clonotype has more than one count but fewer than ten. The gene calls are TRBV6-6 and TRBJ2-3; the D call may be TRBD1 or TRBD2 (5 bases each). The CDR3 runs to 18 residues. Germline V gene data show CDR1 as MNHNY and CDR2 as SVGAGI (reference sequence). With 2 bases removed from V and 1 base from J, the gap between germline ends came to 19 bases. CDR3 sequence: CASSYRRPSRGGTDTQYF. In nucleotides, the CDR3 is TGTGCCAGCAGTTACCGACGTCCTAGCAGAGGGGGCACAGATACGCAGTATTTT.

The rearrangement uses TRBV14 and TRBJ2-7, with D perhaps matching TRBD2 (6 bases). The CDR3 spans 14 residues. Germline V CDR1 and CDR2: SGHDN, FVKESK. V was trimmed by 8 bases and J by 4 bases, leaving 18 bases between them. CDR3 sequence reads: CASGNRREKYEQYF. The CDR3 DNA is TGTGCCAGCGGCAACAGGAGGGAAAAGTACGAGCAGTACTTC.

This clonotype appeared many times. V and J are TRBV12-5 and TRBJ2-1, with TRBD2 identical over 10 bases. Germline V gives CDR1 LGHNT, CDR2 FRNRAP. The CDR3 has 18 residues. Unmatched junction bases numbered 16, after V lost 3 bases and J lost 8 bases. In DNA, the CDR3 is TGTGCTAGTGGTTTCAGTAGGTCCCCTCTAGCGGGAGACTATGAGCAGTTCTTC. Protein: CASGFSRSPLAGDYEQFF.

This clonotype was counted between two and nine times. The chain has TRBV4-1 and TRBJ1-2; no reliable D call. CDR3 length: 14 amino acids. Germline V gene data show CDR1 as MGHRA and CDR2 as YSYEKL. Trimming removed 0 bases from V and 9 bases from J, with 14 bases in between. In DNA form, the CDR3 reads TGCGCCAGCAGCCAAGATCCGTTAGAGTGGAGCTACACCTTC. It specifies CASSQDPLEWSYTF.

This clonotype was found many times. The CDR3: CASSRWASGRFNTGELFF. CDR3 DNA sequence: TGTGCCAGCAGCAGATGGGCTAGCGGGAGGTTTAACACCGGGGAGCTGTTTTTT. V gene TRBV11-2 combines with J gene TRBJ2-2; 11 bases match TRBD2. The V and J ends lost 5 bases and 2 bases, in that order; junction bases with no gene match: 10. This CDR3 region has 18 residues. Per germline, CDR1 SGHAT and CDR2 FQNNGV. Drawing the rest from reference TRBV11-2 and TRBJ2-2, the complete variable domain is EAGVAQSPRYKIIEKRQSVAFWCNPISGHATLYWYQQILGQGPKLLIQFQNNGVVDDSQLPKDRFSAERLKGVDSTLKIQPAKLEDSAVYLCASSRWASGRFNTGELFFGEGSRLTVL.

J is TRBJ2-5 and V is TRBV7-9; the match to TRBD2 covers 7 bases. CDR1 and CDR2 (germline): SEHNR, FQNEAQ (reference sequence). This CDR3 is 20 amino acids long. J gave up 5 bases and V 0 bases, and 21 bases lay outside the gene matches. The DNA of the CDR3 is TGTGCCAGCAGCTTAGCCAGACGAGAGCGACGGGGAGGGCCGAGGGAGACCCAGTACTTC. Its protein product is CASSLARRERRGGPRETQYF.

CDR3: CASSSVRNQETQYF. The CDR3 DNA is TGCGCCAGCAGCTCGGTAAGGAACCAAGAGACCCAGTACTTC. This chain links TRBV5-1 with TRBJ2-5, with D unclear. Germline CDR1 reads SGHRS; CDR2 reads YFSETQ. The CDR3 is 14 amino acids. The germline V and J ends were trimmed by 3 bases and 0 bases, with 9 bases remaining between them.

This clonotype was counted at least ten times. The chain is built from TRBV12-3 or TRBV12-4 and TRBJ1-1; D is possibly TRBD1 (5 bases). The CDR3 extends over 14 amino acids. Trimming took 5 bases from V and 3 from J, leaving 13 bases between them. The CDR3 nucleotides are TGTGCCAGCAGTGACAGACAATGGGACACTGAAGCTTTCTTT. It codes for CASSDRQWDTEAFF.